The present T cell receptor beta chain was sequenced within a study of blood T cell repertoires in COVID-19. Clones were read by immunoSEQ multiplex PCR, and TCRdb kept only the in-frame ones, dropping some. The sample contains 220,000 or so clones, around 85% of which appear only once. The sequence came from a woman in her forties with acute COVID-19. Sequenced material: PBMCs or T cells enriched from blood (not recorded which).

The CDR3 spells CASSESFVGNTIYF. The CDR3 bases are TGTGCCAGCAGTGAATCTTTCGTTGGAAACACCATATATTTT. This rearrangement joins TRBV6-1 to TRBJ1-3; D is ambiguous. V lost 2 bases and J lost 3, with 8 bases in between. The germline V gene has CDR1 MNHNS and CDR2 SASEGT. The CDR3 consists of 14 residues.